The rows below give T cell receptor beta chains drawn from one sample of a study of blood T cell repertoires in COVID-19. The repertoire was sequenced with immunoSEQ multiplex PCR; TCRdb's copy has only in-frame clones and lacks some. The sample contains about 110,000 clones, around 79% of which appear only once. Sequencing was performed on peripheral blood. These receptors were collected from an elderly woman with active or convalescent COVID-19. The CDR3 runs from the conserved cysteine through the conserved F or W. D genes are given only for firm matches. Not all rows give a size; the values are once, few, many and, for expanded clones, a class.

clone_size	v_call	j_call	d_call	cdr3_nt	cdr3_aa
-	TRBV2	TRBJ2-2	-	TGTGCCAGCAGTTTCCTCCGGAACACCGGGGAGCTGTTTTTT	CASSFLRNTGELFF
once	TRBV12-3/TRBV12-4	TRBJ2-7	TRBD1	TGTGCCAGCGGAACCGACAGGGCCTACGAGCAGTACTTC	CASGTDRAYEQYF
-	TRBV5-1	TRBJ2-1	TRBD2	TGCGCCAGCAGCTTGGCCGGGACTAGCAACAATGAGCAGTTCTTC	CASSLAGTSNNEQFF
once	TRBV24-1	TRBJ2-5	-	TGTGCCACCAGTGGGGGGGGCTCAGAGACCCAGTACTTC	CATSGGGSETQYF
-	TRBV7-2	TRBJ2-1	-	TGTGCCAGCAGCTTATCGAACCTCCCCAGGTACAATGAGCAGTTCTTC	CASSLSNLPRYNEQFF
-	TRBV24-1	TRBJ1-5	TRBD1	TGTGCCACCAGTGCCGATAAGGGGGGACAGGGATTTAATCAGCCCCAGCATTTT	CATSADKGGQGFNQPQHF
-	TRBV5-6	TRBJ2-7	-	TGTGCCAGCAGCTTTGGGGGGTTCCGTAGCACCGGTGTCGAGCAGTACTTC	CASSFGGFRSTGVEQYF
-	TRBV5-4	TRBJ2-3	TRBD2	TGTGCCAGCAGCCTACCCGCTAGGACTAGCGGTTCAGATACGCAGTATTTT	CASSLPARTSGSDTQYF
-	TRBV5-1	TRBJ1-3	TRBD1	TGCGCCAGCAGCTTGGATGGGACAGAGGGACGGCACACCATATATTTT	CASSLDGTEGRHTIYF
once	TRBV3-1/TRBV3-2	TRBJ2-3	TRBD2	TGTGCCAGCAGCCAAGAAAGTCTAGCGGGAGTTACAGATACGCAGTATTTT	CASSQESLAGVTDTQYF
-	TRBV5-1	TRBJ2-3	-	TGCGCCAGCAGCTTGAGGAGCGCGACAGATACGCAGTATTTT	CASSLRSATDTQYF
few	TRBV5-8	TRBJ2-5	TRBD1	TGTGCCAGCAGTTTAGGACAGGCCCTAGAGACCCAGTACTTC	CASSLGQALETQYF
-	TRBV4-3	TRBJ1-5	-	TGCGCCAGCAGCCAATACGAGGGGAGGGGAACGGGGAATCAGCCCCAGCATTTT	CASSQYEGRGTGNQPQHF
-	TRBV7-6	TRBJ1-5	-	TGTGCCAGCAGCTTAGGGTTAGGAGGTCAGCCCCAGCATTTT	CASSLGLGGQPQHF
-	TRBV23-1	TRBJ2-1	-	TGCGCCAGCAGTCAATCCCGGGGTATGGAATACAATGAGCAGTTCTTC	CASSQSRGMEYNEQFF
-	TRBV15	TRBJ2-7	TRBD1	TGTGCCACCAGCAGACACAGGGGTTTGGAATACGAGCAGTACTTC	CATSRHRGLEYEQYF
-	TRBV27	TRBJ1-5	TRBD1	TGTGCCAGCAGACAAGCCGGGACAGGGGGCGTTCAGCCCCAGCATTTT	CASRQAGTGGVQPQHF
-	TRBV18	TRBJ2-2	-	TGTGCCAGCTCACCCTACGGAGGCGGCACCGGGGAGCTGTTTTTT	CASSPYGGGTGELFF
-	TRBV19	TRBJ2-3	TRBD2	TGTGCCAGTAGTGATAGCGGGAGGGCGACAGATACGCAGTATTTT	CASSDSGRATDTQYF
-	TRBV2	TRBJ2-2	TRBD2	TGTGCCAGCAGTGATGATTGGGGACTAGTCAGGAACACCGGGGAGCTGTTTTTT	CASSDDWGLVRNTGELFF
few	TRBV5-6	TRBJ2-2	-	TGTGCCAGCAGCTACTTGGACATGAACACCGGGGAGCTGTTTTTT	CASSYLDMNTGELFF
-	TRBV28	TRBJ1-4	-	TGTGCCAGCAGTTTGCCCGGGACTCGGGATGAAAAACTGTTTTTT	CASSLPGTRDEKLFF
few	TRBV5-6	TRBJ1-6	-	TGTGCCAGCAGCTCCCACAGGACGAGCTCCTATAATTCACCCCTCCACTTT	CASSSHRTSSYNSPLHF
-	TRBV9	TRBJ1-2	TRBD1	TGTGCCAGCAGCGTAGGGCAGGGGGACTCGGGCTACACCTTC	CASSVGQGDSGYTF
-	TRBV24-1	TRBJ2-7	-	TGTGCCACCAGTGATAGTATGGCTTCCTACGAGCAGTACTTC	CATSDSMASYEQYF
-	TRBV2	TRBJ1-4	-	TGTGCCAGCAGCGTACAGGGTTTTCGGGAAAAACTGTTTTTT	CASSVQGFREKLFF
once	TRBV10-3	TRBJ2-3	TRBD2	TGTGCCATCAGTGCCGGACTAGCGGGAGCAGATACGCAGTATTTT	CAISAGLAGADTQYF
-	TRBV5-1	TRBJ2-1	TRBD2	TGCGCCAGCAGTTTCGCACTAGCGGGAATGGCGTATGAGCAGTTCTTC	CASSFALAGMAYEQFF
once	TRBV27	TRBJ2-7	-	TGTGCCAGCAGTCCTAGTTTGGACGAGCAGTACTTC	CASSPSLDEQYF
-	TRBV27	TRBJ2-3	TRBD2	TGTGCCAGCAGTCAATTCCGGCTAGCGGGAGAGGTTGGTACAGATACGCAGTATTTT	CASSQFRLAGEVGTDTQYF
-	TRBV7-8	TRBJ1-2	-	TGTGCCAGCAGCTTAGTCAGGAGGGACTATGGCTACACCTTC	CASSLVRRDYGYTF
-	TRBV21-1	TRBJ1-5	-	TGTGCCAGCAGCAAAGCCCTCAGGGGACCTAGCAATCAGCCCCAGCATTTT	CASSKALRGPSNQPQHF
-	TRBV6-6	TRBJ2-1	-	TGTGCCAGCAGTTACTCAGACAATCTGGGGACAAATGAGCAGTTCTTC	CASSYSDNLGTNEQFF
once	TRBV4-2	TRBJ2-5	-	TGTGCCAGCAGCCTCGACCGGGACTCGCCGAAGACCCAGTACTTC	CASSLDRDSPKTQYF
few	TRBV5-6	TRBJ2-2	-	TGTGCCAGCAGCTTTCGGGTCGGGAGTAACACCGGGGAGCTGTTTTTT	CASSFRVGSNTGELFF
-	TRBV7-2	TRBJ2-5	TRBD2	TGTGCCAGCAGCACGGGGGGGCTCGGACTCCCGGGGACCCAGTACTTC	CASSTGGLGLPGTQYF
-	TRBV7-2	TRBJ1-5	-	TGTGCCAGCAGCTCGCAAGGGGTTTTTCAGCCCCAGCATTTT	CASSSQGVFQPQHF
-	TRBV18	TRBJ1-3	-	TGTGCCAGCTCACCCGACTCTCGAAACACCATATATTTT	CASSPDSRNTIYF
-	TRBV12-3/TRBV12-4	TRBJ1-5	-	TGTGCCAGCAGTTCCTCGGTTTACCAGCCCCAGCATTTT	CASSSSVYQPQHF
-	TRBV6-6	TRBJ2-3	TRBD2	TGTGCCAGCAAATACAAGCGGGAGAAGACAGATACGCAGTATTTT	CASKYKREKTDTQYF
-	TRBV5-1	TRBJ2-1	-	TGCGCCAGCAGCCTAGCACCGGGAGCGTCGAATGAGCAGTTCTTC	CASSLAPGASNEQFF